These 2 T cell receptor beta chains originate from one sample sequenced in a study of cytomegalovirus exposure and HLA in healthy donors. PCR primers comprised 60 Vbeta and 13 Jbeta primers. Clones were sequenced by immunoSEQ multiplex PCR, and TCRdb holds only the in-frame ones, with some missing. The sample has 120,000 or so clones, about 83% seen once; the top ten hold around 3.7%. The sequenced material came from PBMCs. The receptors originated from a man aged 25 to 45 in good health and CMV-seronegative.

This clone was seen just once. The rearrangement links TRBV7-2 to TRBJ2-1, with D possibly being TRBD1 (5 bases). Trimming shortened V by 4 bases and J by 7 bases, and 8 bases separated the two germline ends. This CDR3 has 12 residues. From germline, CDR1 is SGHTA and CDR2 FQGNSA. CDR3 loop: CASSSKGNEQFF. CDR3 nucleotides: TGTGCCAGCAGCTCAAAGGGGAATGAGCAGTTCTTC.

The V gene is TRBV27, the J gene TRBJ2-7; 9 bases map to TRBD1. The CDR3 loop spans 14 amino acids. CDR1 is MNHEY, CDR2 SMNVEV, per germline (reference sequence). V shed 4 bases, J shed 4 bases, and the junction held 5 bases outside the gene matches. Written as DNA, the CDR3 is TGTGCCAGCAGTTACCTGGACAGGGGATACGAGCAGTACTTC. This translates into CASSYLDRGYEQYF.